The entry that follows covers one T cell receptor (beta chain) sequence. Germline V gene lookup returns CDR1 KGHDR and CDR2 SFDVKD. Trimming took off 4 bases at V and 0 bases at J, with 12 bases between the two ends. This CDR3 region has 16 residues. The assay was immunoSEQ multiplex PCR, and TCRdb's table has in-frame clones only and misses some. The sample has around 130,000 clones; 87% are singletons. The data stem from a study of control samples from healthy donors and cancer patients. The receptor was isolated from a man aged 25 to 40 in good health. V is TRBV24-1 and J is TRBJ2-1; D tentatively fits TRBD1 or TRBD2 (5 bases each). The specimen was blood. This chain's CDR3 is CATSDGAGSSYNEQFF. The CDR3 DNA follows: TGTGCCACCAGTGACGGGGCCGGAAGCTCCTACAATGAGCAGTTCTTC.